This TCR beta chain was recorded in a study of blood T cell repertoires in COVID-19 (TCRdb year 2020). Regarding the study in general: The collaborator samples originated in the United States, Italy and Spain and spanned the acute and convalescent phases of COVID-19. Subjects who had been exposed to COVID-19, were actively infected with it, or had recovered from it provided the deeply sampled blood TCRbeta repertoires that made up the dataset. The samples were drawn from two sources: the first 160 participants of the ongoing ImmuneRACE study, and about 1,300 subjects contributed by 6 global collaborators. Where available, HLA class I and class II types were obtained from metadata supplied by the sample provider rather than from assay-based typing. Nearly every sample came with metadata listing a de-identified subject ID, COVID-19 status, age in years and sex. The repertoires were released in a freely available public database meant as a resource for research on the immune response to SARS-CoV-2. The material from the prospective study consisted of cDNA or gDNA derived from T cells, B-cell-depleted T cells, or PBMCs. Study-wide conclusions, independent of this receptor: The quantity of clinical and demographic metadata differed by source and by participant and was supplied without curation.

The germline V gene yields SGHAT for CDR1 and FQNNGV for CDR2. The V end loses 0 bases and the J end loses 6 bases, and a stretch of 17 bases separates them. Including the terminal cysteine and phenylalanine, the CDR3 comprises 17 residues. Kept here is only the CDR3 DNA, which spans 51 bases and is read in frame from base 1. The immunoSEQ Assay, a bias-controlled multiplex PCR, was used to amplify TCRbeta CDR3 regions from genomic DNA. The study's processing was this. The number of nucleated cells in each sample was estimated by amplification of reference gene primers within the assay. Sequence reads were collapsed and filtered to measure the absolute abundance of every unique TCRbeta CDR3 rearrangement. For each sample, productive Simpson clonality was calculated by taking the square root of Simpson's diversity index across productive rearrangements. This immuneACCESS table, as held by TCRdb, lists in-frame sequences with V and J called but not all clones. Of the missing ones, under half trace to an unresolved V gene in checked studies; the others have no known cause. V, J and clone size derive from that table, while D and trimming were established from the DNA sequence. In all, the sample holds about 190,000 clones, and around four fifths of those were seen once. Around 14% of the sample is taken by the ten largest.

Collaborating institutions collected whole blood in K2EDTA tubes following their own protocols. For TCRbeta analysis, collaborators shipped samples as frozen whole blood, isolated PBMCs, or DNA extracted from either of those sample types. As to this clone: No antigen is known for it. No qualities accompany the bases; no much larger clone lies one base away.

Sequencing input: peripheral blood. The sequence derives from a man in his thirties or forties with active or convalescent COVID-19. The V and J segments used are TRBV11-2 and TRBJ2-2, with a tentative D gene TRBD1 over 6 matching bases. CDR3 protein: CASSLDLRQVAAGELFF. The nucleotides read TGTGCCAGCAGCTTAGATCTCCGACAGGTCGCCGCCGGGGAGCTGTTTTTT.